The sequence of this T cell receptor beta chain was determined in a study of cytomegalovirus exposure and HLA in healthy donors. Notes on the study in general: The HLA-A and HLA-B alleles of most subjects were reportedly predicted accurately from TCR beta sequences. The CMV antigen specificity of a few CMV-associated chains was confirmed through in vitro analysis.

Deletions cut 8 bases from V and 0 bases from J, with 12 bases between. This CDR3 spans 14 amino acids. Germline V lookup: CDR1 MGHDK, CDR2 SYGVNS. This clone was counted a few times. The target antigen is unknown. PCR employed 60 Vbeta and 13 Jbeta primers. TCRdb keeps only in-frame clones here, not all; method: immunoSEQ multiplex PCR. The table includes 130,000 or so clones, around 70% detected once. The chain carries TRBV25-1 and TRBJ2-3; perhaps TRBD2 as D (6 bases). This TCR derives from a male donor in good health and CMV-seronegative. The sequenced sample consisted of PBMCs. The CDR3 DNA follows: TGTGCCAGCGGGACTCAGGGTAGCACAGATACGCAGTATTTT. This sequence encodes CASGTQGSTDTQYF.